These 14 T cell receptor beta chains came from one sample sequenced in a study of blood T cell repertoires in COVID-19. Method: immunoSEQ multiplex PCR; TCRdb's copy keeps in-frame clones and lacks some. The data contain over 150,000 clones, approximately 87% of them singletons. Sequencing used peripheral blood. All receptors derive from a woman aged 18-29 years who had recovered from COVID-19.

The rearrangement links TRBV12-3 or TRBV12-4 to TRBJ1-2; the match to TRBD1 covers 7 bases. There are 12 residues in the CDR3. Unmatched junction bases numbered 4, after V lost 7 bases and J lost 5 bases. The CDR3 region has the DNA TGTGCCAGCACCACGACAGGGTATGGCTACACCTTC. Protein: CASTTTGYGYTF.

V usage is TRBV11-2 and J usage is TRBJ1-6; D unresolved. Trimming left V 2 bases short and J 0 bases short, with 5 bases between. CDR1 is SGHAT and CDR2 is FQNNGV in the germline V gene. The CDR3 runs to 15 residues. The CDR3 here is CASSLSGSYNSPLHF. The DNA for the CDR3 is TGTGCCAGCAGCTTAAGCGGCTCCTATAATTCACCCCTCCACTTT.

The V call is TRBV6-6, the J call TRBJ1-4; the D gene is possibly TRBD1 (6 bases). The germline gives CDR1 MNHNY, CDR2 SVGAGI (reference sequence). Trimming shortened V by 6 bases and J by 4 bases, and 15 bases separated the two germline ends. CDR3 length: 15 residues. The DNA of the CDR3 is TGTGCCAGCAGGGACCTGGGGGCCGGTAATGAAAAACTGTTTTTT. This gives the protein CASRDLGAGNEKLFF.

V is TRBV4-3 and J is TRBJ1-1; D perhaps matches TRBD1 (5 bases). In germline, CDR1 is LGHNA, CDR2 YSLEER. Trimming removed 0 bases at V and 5 bases at J, with 13 bases between. The CDR3 totals 15 residues. This CDR3 is CASSQEPGSSTEAFF. For the CDR3, the DNA is TGCGCCAGCAGCCAAGAACCAGGGTCTTCGACTGAAGCTTTCTTT.

The chain couples TRBV6-5 to TRBJ1-4, with 9 bases matching TRBD1. This CDR3 region has 14 residues. The V segment lost 6 bases and the J segment 5 bases; nucleotides outside the gene matches: 4. Germline V gene data show CDR1 as MNHEY and CDR2 as SVGAGI. The CDR3 here is CASRRQGGNEKLFF. The CDR3 DNA is TGTGCCAGCAGACGACAGGGGGGGAATGAAAAACTGTTTTTT.

This chain connects TRBV19 to TRBJ2-7; the D gene is possibly TRBD1 (6 bases). Germline V gene sequence: CDR1 LNHDA, CDR2 SQIVND (reference sequence). The CDR3 contains 14 residues. Trimming removed 6 bases from V and 0 bases from J, with 12 bases in between. CDR3 in DNA: TGTGCCAGTAGCGCTACAGGGAGCTCCTACGAGCAGTACGTC. This encodes CASSATGSSYEQYV.

The chain is built from TRBV5-1 and TRBJ2-1, with 9 bases that match TRBD1. Germline trimming cut 4 bases from V and 9 bases from J; bases unmatched to any gene: 8. CDR1 is SGHRS and CDR2 is YFSETQ in the germline V gene. The CDR3 consists of 14 residues. CDR3 bases: TGCGCCAGCAGCGAGGGACAGGGACGGATTGAGCAGTTCTTC. Amino acid sequence: CASSEGQGRIEQFF.

The chain recombines TRBV5-1 with TRBJ1-1; no reliable D call. The CDR3 has 14 amino acids. Germline V lookup: CDR1 SGHRS, CDR2 YFSETQ. The V and J ends lost 2 bases and 3 bases respectively, with 11 bases between them. The CDR3 nucleotides are TGCGCCAGCAGCTTCAGCGAAGGCTACACTGAAGCTTTCTTT. Protein sequence: CASSFSEGYTEAFF.

The V call is TRBV24-1, the J call TRBJ2-4; tentative D call: TRBD2 (5 bases). Germline-derived CDR1 and CDR2 are KGHDR and SFDVKD. Trimming took off 3 bases at V and 8 bases at J, with 10 bases between the two ends. This CDR3 comprises 13 residues. CDR3 in DNA: TGTGCCACCAGTGATGTGGACGGGGACATTCAGTACTTC. Translating it yields CATSDVDGDIQYF.

The chain carries TRBV15 and TRBJ1-6; weak D call: TRBD1 (5 bases). The germline V gene encodes CDR1 LNHNV and CDR2 YYDKDF (reference sequence). Trimming pared 7 bases from V and 3 bases from J, leaving 10 bases between. The CDR3 runs 14 residues. The CDR3 coding sequence is TGTGCCACCACCACGGGACTCTATAATTCACCCCTCCACTTT. Its protein is CATTTGLYNSPLHF.

The CDR3 region is CAIRAGMSTGELFF. The CDR3 DNA reads as TGTGCCATCCGCGCAGGGATGAGCACCGGGGAGCTGTTTTTT. The chain uses TRBV10-3 and TRBJ2-2, with D perhaps matching TRBD1 (5 bases). Trimming took 8 bases from V and 4 from J, leaving 14 bases between them. The CDR3 sequence is 14 residues long. From germline, CDR1 is ENHRY and CDR2 SYGVKD.

The chain is built from TRBV7-2 and TRBJ1-2; 7 positions agree with TRBD1. The CDR3 extends over 16 amino acids. Germline-derived CDR1 and CDR2 are SGHTA and FQGNSA. V was pared by 1 base and J by 1 base, with 6 bases of the junction left unmatched. DNA of the CDR3: TGTGCCAGCAGCTTAGATCAGGCAGGGGGTAACTATGGCTACACCTTC. Translation gives CASSLDQAGGNYGYTF.

The chain joins TRBV6-1 to TRBJ1-5; tentative D call: TRBD1 (6 bases). In germline, CDR1 is MNHNS, CDR2 SASEGT. Trimming left V 4 bases short and J 0 bases short, with 13 bases between. The CDR3 runs 16 residues. CDR3 sequence reads: CASSGRQVYSNQPQHF. CDR3 coding DNA: TGTGCCAGCAGTGGGCGACAGGTTTATAGCAATCAGCCCCAGCATTTT.

This chain joins TRBV18 and TRBJ2-2; no reliable D call. V gave up 1 base and J gave up 5 bases, with 5 bases separating them. The CDR3 sequence is 13 residues long. Germline V gene data show CDR1 as KGHSH and CDR2 as LQKENI. The CDR3 spells CASSPQRTGELFF. DNA of the CDR3: TGTGCCAGCTCACCACAGAGGACCGGGGAGCTGTTTTTT.